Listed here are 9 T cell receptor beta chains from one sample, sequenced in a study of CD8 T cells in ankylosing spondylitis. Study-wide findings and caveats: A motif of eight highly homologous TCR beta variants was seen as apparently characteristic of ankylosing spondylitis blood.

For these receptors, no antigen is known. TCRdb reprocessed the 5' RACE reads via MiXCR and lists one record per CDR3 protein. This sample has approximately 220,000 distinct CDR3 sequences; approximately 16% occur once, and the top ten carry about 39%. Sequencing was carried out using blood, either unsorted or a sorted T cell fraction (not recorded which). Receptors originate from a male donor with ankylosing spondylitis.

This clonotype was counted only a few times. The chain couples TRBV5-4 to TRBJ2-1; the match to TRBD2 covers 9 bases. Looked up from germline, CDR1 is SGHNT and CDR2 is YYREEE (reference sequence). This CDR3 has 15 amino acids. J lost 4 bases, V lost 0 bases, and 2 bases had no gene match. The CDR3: CASSLAAGGYNEQFF. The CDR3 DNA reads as TGTGCCAGCAGCTTGGCGGCGGGAGGGTACAATGAGCAGTTCTTC.

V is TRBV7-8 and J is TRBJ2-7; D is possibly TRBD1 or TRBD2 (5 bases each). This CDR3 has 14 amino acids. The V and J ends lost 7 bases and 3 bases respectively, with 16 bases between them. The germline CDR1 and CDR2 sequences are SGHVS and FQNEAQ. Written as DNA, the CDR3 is TGTGCCAGCACCCGGACTCGGGACGGCTACGAGCAGTACTTC. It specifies CASTRTRDGYEQYF. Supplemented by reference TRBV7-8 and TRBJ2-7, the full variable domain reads GAGVSQSPRYKVAKRGQDVALRCDPISGHVSLFWYQQALGQGPEFLTYFQNEAQLDKSGLPSDRFFAERPEGSVSTLKIQRTQQEDSAVYLCASTRTRDGYEQYFGPGTRLTVT.

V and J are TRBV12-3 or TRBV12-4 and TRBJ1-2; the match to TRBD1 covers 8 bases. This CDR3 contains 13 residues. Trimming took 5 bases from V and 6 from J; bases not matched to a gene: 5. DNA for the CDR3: TGTGCCAGCAGTACTACAGGGGGACATGGCTACACCTTC. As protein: CASSTTGGHGYTF.

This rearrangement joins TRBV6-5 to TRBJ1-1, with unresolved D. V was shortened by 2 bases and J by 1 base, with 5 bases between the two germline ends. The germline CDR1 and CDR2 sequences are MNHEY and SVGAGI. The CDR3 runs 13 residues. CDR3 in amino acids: CASSYKGNTEAFF. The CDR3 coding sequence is TGTGCCAGCAGTTACAAAGGGAACACTGAAGCTTTCTTT.

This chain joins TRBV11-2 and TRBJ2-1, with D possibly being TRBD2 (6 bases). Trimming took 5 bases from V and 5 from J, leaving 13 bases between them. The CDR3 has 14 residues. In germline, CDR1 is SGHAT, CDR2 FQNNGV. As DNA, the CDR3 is TGTGCCAGCAGCGAACGGACTAACAACAATGAGCAGTTCTTC. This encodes CASSERTNNNEQFF.

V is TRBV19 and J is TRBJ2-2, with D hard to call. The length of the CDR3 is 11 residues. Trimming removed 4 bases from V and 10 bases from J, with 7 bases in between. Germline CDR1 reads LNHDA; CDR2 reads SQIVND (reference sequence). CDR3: CASSNAAELFF. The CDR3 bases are TGTGCCAGTAGTAATGCGGCGGAGCTGTTTTTT. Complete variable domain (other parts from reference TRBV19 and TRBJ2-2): DGGITQSPKYLFRKEGQNVTLSCEQNLNHDAMYWYRQDPGQGLRLIYYSQIVNDFQKGDIAEGYSVSREKKESFPLTVTSAQKNPTAFYLCASSNAAELFFGEGSRLTVL.

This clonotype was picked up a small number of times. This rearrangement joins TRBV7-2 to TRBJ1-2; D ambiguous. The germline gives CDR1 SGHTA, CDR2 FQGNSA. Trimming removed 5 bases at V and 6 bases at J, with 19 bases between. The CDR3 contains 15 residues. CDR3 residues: CASSPLSQSSDGYTF. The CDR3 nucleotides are TGTGCCAGCAGCCCCCTAAGTCAGTCTTCGGATGGCTACACCTTC.

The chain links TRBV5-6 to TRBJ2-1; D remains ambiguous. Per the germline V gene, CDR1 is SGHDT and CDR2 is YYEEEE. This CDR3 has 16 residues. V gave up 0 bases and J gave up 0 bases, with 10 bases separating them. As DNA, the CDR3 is TGTGCCAGCAGCTTGGTACCGTGGAGCTCCTACAATGAGCAGTTCTTC. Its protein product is CASSLVPWSSYNEQFF.

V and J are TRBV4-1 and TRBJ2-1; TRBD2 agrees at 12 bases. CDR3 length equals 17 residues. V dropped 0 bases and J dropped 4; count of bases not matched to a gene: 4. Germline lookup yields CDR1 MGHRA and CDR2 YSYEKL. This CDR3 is CASSQDPGTSGYNEQFF. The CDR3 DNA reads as TGCGCCAGCAGCCAAGATCCCGGGACTAGCGGGTACAATGAGCAGTTCTTC.